These 32 T cell receptor beta chains originate from one sample sequenced in a study of T cells in women clearing cervical HPV infection. Repertoires were generated with immunoSEQ multiplex PCR, while TCRdb's copy carries only in-frame clones and drops some. Its listing shows under 40,000 clones. The sequenced sample was blood buffy coat. The receptors were gathered from a woman between 18 and 69 years old with a cervical HPV16 infection that either progressed to CIN3+ or cleared (not recorded which).

Concerning this clone: The observed sequence ends 3 residues before the CDR3 terminus, with the missing tail filled in from the germline J gene. V usage is TRBV20-1 and J usage is TRBJ2-3; no firm D call. From germline, CDR1 is DFQATT and CDR2 SNEGSKA (reference sequence). This CDR3 contains 13 residues. Deletions cut 7 bases from V and 3 bases from J, with 14 bases between. CDR3 sequence: CSVTREITDTQYF. The sequenced CDR3 bases are TGCAGTGTTACACGTGAAATAACAGATACG.

The sequenced part of the CDR3 DNA is TGTGCCAGCTCACCGGCCGGGACAGGGGGTCGGAAAGGATACGAC. Its translation is CASSPAGTGGRKGYD. The whole CDR3 sequence reads CASSPAGTGGRKGYDYTF. V is TRBV18 and J is TRBJ1-2, with 11 nucleotides matching TRBD1. The read ends 3 residues early relative to the CDR3; the germline J gene fills the gap. The CDR3 covers 18 residues. CDR1 KGHSH and CDR2 LQKENI come from the germline V gene.

On this clone: The read falls 3 residues short of the CDR3 end, and the missing part is taken from the germline J gene. J is TRBJ2-7 and V is TRBV7-2; 14 bases are a match to TRBD2. The CDR3 totals 15 residues. The V and J ends lost 1 base and 6 bases, in that order; junction bases with no gene match: 2. From germline, CDR1 is SGHTA and CDR2 FQGNSA. Partial CDR3 DNA: TGTGCCAGCAGCTTAGGACTAGCGGGGGGGGGCGAG. It codes for CASSLGLAGGGE. The entire CDR3 reads CASSLGLAGGGEQYF.

A word on this clone: The junction and the germline gene differ at one end; a read error may be behind it. The read stops 3 residues short of the end of the CDR3; the missing end is completed from the germline J gene. The chain employs TRBV7-9 and TRBJ2-7; 8 bases are shared with TRBD2. This CDR3 spans 14 amino acids. Looked up from germline, CDR1 is SEHNR and CDR2 is FQNEAQ (reference sequence). CDR3 loop: CARSLALAVYEQYF. Incomplete CDR3 DNA: TGTGCCCGCAGCTTGGCACTAGCGGTCTACGAG.

Remarks on this clone: The read is 3 residues too short to cover the CDR3 end, so that end is filled in from the germline J gene. The chain recombines TRBV7-9 with TRBJ2-7; a possible D gene is TRBD1 (6 bases). The ends were cut back, 3 bases at V and 3 bases at J, with 12 bases in the middle. From germline, CDR1 is SEHNR and CDR2 FQNEAQ (reference sequence). This CDR3 has 14 residues. CDR3: CASSLGRGHYEQYF. The sequenced CDR3 bases are TGTGCCAGCAGCTTGGGCAGGGGTCACTACGAG.

Of note for this clone: The CDR3 end falls 3 residues outside the read, so it is completed with the germline J gene. This rearrangement joins TRBV2 to TRBJ1-2; TRBD1 is a possible D gene (6 bases). Germline V CDR1 and CDR2: SNHLY, FYNNEI. The CDR3 contains 13 residues. CDR3 region: CASKGGRYNDYTF. Incomplete CDR3 DNA: TGTGCCAGCAAGGGGGGGAGGTACAATGAC.

With respect to this clone: Sequencing ends 3 residues short of the CDR3 end; the germline J gene provides the rest. The chain employs TRBV7-6 and TRBJ2-5; 8 bases match TRBD1. The CDR3 has 17 residues. Germline V gene lookup returns CDR1 SGHVS and CDR2 FNYEAQ. J lost 5 bases, V lost 1 base, and 12 bases had no gene match. The CDR3 spells CASSLDLPRQGRETQYF. The CDR3 DNA, read in part, is TGTGCCAGCAGCTTAGATTTGCCCCGACAGGGGCGGGAGACC.

A word on this clone: The CDR3 end is not reached by the read, which stops 3 residues before it; the germline J gene fills it in. The chain uses TRBV5-1 and TRBJ2-7; TRBD1 matches 7 bases. The CDR3 consists of 14 residues. Trimming cost V 3 bases and J 4 bases; bases outside gene matches: 7. Germline values: CDR1 SGHRS, CDR2 YFSETQ. Incomplete CDR3 DNA: TGCGCCAGCAGCTCAACAGGGGAAAAATACGAG. This encodes CASSSTGEKYE. The CDR3 as a whole reads CASSSTGEKYEQYF.

Notes on this clone: The read falls 3 residues short of the CDR3 end, and the missing part is taken from the germline J gene. The chain links TRBV19 to TRBJ1-2; D may be TRBD1 (6 bases). The CDR3 is 17 amino acids. CDR1 LNHDA and CDR2 SQIVND come from the germline V gene (reference sequence). CDR3 protein: CASSGSSGGPSTDTYTF. The part of the CDR3 DNA that was read is TGTGCCAGTAGTGGCTCTAGCGGGGGCCCTAGCACAGATACC.

As concerns this clone: Coverage ceases 3 residues before the CDR3 finishes, and the germline J gene fills in the end. The chain uses TRBV5-1 and TRBJ2-7; 7 bases line up with TRBD1. CDR3 length: 14 residues. Per germline, CDR1 SGHRS and CDR2 YFSETQ. The J segment lost 1 base and the V segment lost 5 bases, leaving 6 bases of the junction unmatched. The sequenced CDR3 bases are TGCGCCAGCAGGCCAGGGGGTGGGTCCTACGAG. Translating gives CASRPGGGSYE. The full CDR3 is CASRPGGGSYEQYF.

Partial CDR3 DNA: TGCAGTGCTTCTATAGCGGGAATCGTATCCGGGGAG. Translating gives CSASIAGIVSGE. The full CDR3 protein reads CSASIAGIVSGELFF. The V and J genes are TRBV20-1 and TRBJ2-2; 8 positions agree with TRBD2. The CDR3 goes on 3 residues after the read ends, and that part is filled in from the germline J gene. Germline CDR1 DFQATT, CDR2 SNEGSKA (reference sequence). The CDR3 contains 15 residues. J lost 6 bases, V lost 5 bases, and 11 bases had no gene match.

About this clone itself: The read halts 3 residues ahead of the CDR3 end, with the missing end drawn from the germline J gene. The chain joins TRBV7-9 to TRBJ1-2, with TRBD1 identical over 9 bases. This CDR3 comprises 15 residues. The germline gives CDR1 SEHNR, CDR2 FQNEAQ (reference sequence). The CDR3 protein is CASSQQTGGGNDYTF. The CDR3 DNA, read in part, is TGTGCCAGCAGCCAACAGACAGGGGGTGGGAACGAC.

On this clone itself: The read terminates 3 residues ahead of where the CDR3 ends, so the germline J gene completes it. V and J are TRBV2 and TRBJ2-3; D is perhaps TRBD1 (7 bases). CDR1 is SNHLY and CDR2 is FYNNEI in the germline V gene. This CDR3 spans 16 amino acids. CDR3 region: CASSDAAGGYQETQYF. The CDR3 DNA, read in part, is TGTGCCAGCAGTGACGCGGCAGGGGGGTACCAAGAGACG.

Of note for this clone: The DNA ends 3 residues before the CDR3 does, and the rest of the CDR3 is filled in from the germline J gene. The V and J genes are TRBV6-2 or TRBV6-3 and TRBJ2-5; 7 bases match TRBD1. The V and J ends lost 6 bases and 6 bases, in that order; junction bases with no gene match: 13. Germline V CDR1 and CDR2: MNHEY, SVGEGT. This CDR3 region has 15 residues. CDR3 loop: CASRRPVTGAQTQYF. Incomplete CDR3 DNA: TGTGCCAGCAGAAGACCTGTTACAGGGGCCCAGACC.

A word on this clone: The read falls 3 residues short of the CDR3 end, and the missing part is taken from the germline J gene. The rearrangement links TRBV10-1 to TRBJ2-5, with 11 nucleotides matching TRBD2. J was trimmed by 5 bases and V by 0 bases; bases with no gene match: 2. In germline, CDR1 is WNHNN, CDR2 SYGVQD (reference sequence). This CDR3 has 15 amino acids. The DNA read from the CDR3 is TGCGCCAGCAGTGAGTCAACTAGCGGGAGTGAGACC. Protein sequence: CASSESTSGSET. The CDR3, in full, reads CASSESTSGSETQYF.

Concerning this clone itself: The read is 3 residues too short to cover the CDR3 end, so that end is filled in from the germline J gene. The genes are TRBV10-1 and TRBJ1-5, with a tentative D call TRBD1 (6 bases). Trimming took 7 bases from V and 0 from J, leaving 16 bases between them. Germline CDR1 reads WNHNN; CDR2 reads SYGVQD (reference sequence). The CDR3 is 16 residues long. The covered CDR3 bases are TGCGCCAGCATTTCGGACAGAATCTATAGCAATCAGCCC. Translating gives CASISDRIYSNQP. The CDR3 in full is CASISDRIYSNQPQHF.

About this clone itself: The read ends 3 residues before the CDR3 terminus; that terminus is restored from the germline J gene. The rearrangement joins TRBV16 to TRBJ1-3, with D possibly being TRBD1 (6 bases). This CDR3 has 14 amino acids. The germline V gene encodes CDR1 KGHSY and CDR2 FQNENV. Trimming left V 7 bases short and J 2 bases short, with 12 bases between. Here the CDR3 reads CASKGDYTGNTIYF. CDR3 DNA (partial): TGTGCCAGCAAGGGGGACTACACTGGAAACACC.

The sequenced CDR3 bases are TGCGCCAGCAGCTTGGGAGCATCCACCGGGGAG. Translation gives CASSLGASTGE. The complete CDR3 reads CASSLGASTGELFF. V gene TRBV5-1 combines with J gene TRBJ2-2; no firm D call. The read ends 3 residues early relative to the CDR3; the germline J gene fills the gap. V dropped 0 bases and J dropped 4 bases, with 7 bases sitting between them. The CDR3 is 14 amino acids. The germline V gene encodes CDR1 SGHRS and CDR2 YFSETQ.

Regarding this clone: The DNA ends 3 residues before the CDR3 does, and the rest of the CDR3 is filled in from the germline J gene. V and J are TRBV6-2 or TRBV6-3 and TRBJ2-5, with TRBD2 matching 11 bases. The CDR3 consists of 17 residues. Trimming took 4 bases from V and 5 from J; bases not matched to a gene: 12. The germline CDR1 and CDR2 sequences are MNHEY and SVGEGT. CDR3 sequence: CASSLGTTSGRQETQYF. CDR3 DNA (partial): TGTGCCAGCAGTTTGGGGACTACTAGCGGGAGACAGGAGACC.

As for this clone: The CDR3 end lies 3 residues beyond the end of the read and is filled in from the germline J gene. The chain employs TRBV29-1 and TRBJ1-1, with 8 nucleotides matching TRBD1. The V gene's germline CDR1 is SQVTM and CDR2 ANQGSEA. The CDR3 has 14 amino acids. Incomplete CDR3 DNA: TGCAGCGTTGAAGATTCACGGACAGGGAACATG. Protein: CSVEDSRTGNM. The full CDR3 protein is CSVEDSRTGNMAFF.

Regarding this clone: The CDR3 end lies 3 residues beyond the end of the read and is filled in from the germline J gene. V usage is TRBV2 and J usage is TRBJ2-2, with D perhaps TRBD1 (6 bases). The V gene's germline CDR1 is SNHLY and CDR2 FYNNEI. This CDR3 is 13 amino acids long. The CDR3 sequence is CASSKQGNEKLFF. The sequenced CDR3 bases are TGTGCCAGCAGTAAACAGGGTAATGAAAAG.

With regard to this clone: The CDR3 end falls 3 residues outside the read, so it is completed with the germline J gene. The chain joins TRBV7-9 to TRBJ1-2; D is unclear. This CDR3 comprises 15 residues. V gave up 0 bases and J gave up 2 bases, with 10 bases separating them. The germline V gene encodes CDR1 SEHNR and CDR2 FQNEAQ (reference sequence). The CDR3 DNA, read in part, is TGTGCCAGCAGCTTAGCCGAGCGTACAAACTATGGC. Translated: CASSLAERTNYG. The entire CDR3 is CASSLAERTNYGYTF.

Of note for this clone: The read gets to within 3 residues of the CDR3 end, and the germline J gene fills in the rest. The chain joins TRBV19 to TRBJ2-1, with TRBD2 identical over 16 bases. Germline assignment: CDR1 LNHDA and CDR2 SQIVND (reference sequence). Trimming took 5 bases from V and 4 from J; bases not matched to a gene: 5. This CDR3 region has 17 residues. CDR3 sequence: CASSSGLAGGSYNEQFF. The sequenced part of the CDR3 DNA is TGTGCCAGTAGTTCGGGACTAGCGGGAGGGTCATACAATGAG.

Of note for this clone: The read gets to within 3 residues of the CDR3 end, and the germline J gene fills in the rest. The V gene is TRBV20-1, the J gene TRBJ2-1, with TRBD1 matching over 7 bases. Germline assignment: CDR1 DFQATT and CDR2 SNEGSKA (reference sequence). V was clipped by 0 bases and J by 3 bases; unmatched bases: 8. The CDR3 has 16 amino acids. The CDR3: CSARDVGQDDYNEQFF. Incomplete CDR3 DNA: TGCAGTGCTAGAGATGTTGGACAGGATGACTACAATGAG.

To note about this clone: The DNA ends 3 residues before the CDR3 does, and the rest of the CDR3 is filled in from the germline J gene. The chain recombines TRBV20-1 with TRBJ2-1; TRBD2 agrees at 14 bases. CDR1 and CDR2 from the germline V gene are DFQATT and SNEGSKA (reference sequence). There are 15 residues in the CDR3. Germline trimming cut 4 bases from V and 6 bases from J; bases unmatched to any gene: 5. This CDR3 is CSATSGTSGGNEQFF. CDR3 DNA (partial): TGCAGTGCTACGTCGGGGACTAGCGGGGGCAATGAG.

As to this clone: The read finishes 3 residues shy of the CDR3 end, and the germline J gene is used to complete it. The chain couples TRBV20-1 to TRBJ2-1; TRBD2 agrees at 7 bases. V lost 5 bases, J lost 5 bases, and 18 bases stayed unmatched. From germline, CDR1 is DFQATT and CDR2 SNEGSKA (reference sequence). The CDR3 totals 17 residues. CDR3 bases read: TGCAGTGCTCCCTCTGGGGGGAGGGCAGGTTTTAACAATGAG. This sequence encodes CSAPSGGRAGFNNE. The CDR3 in its entirety is CSAPSGGRAGFNNEQFF.

Note on this clone: The read finishes 3 residues shy of the CDR3 end, and the germline J gene is used to complete it. The sample contains more than one DNA sequence encoding this CDR3. This chain connects TRBV12-3 or TRBV12-4 to TRBJ2-1; TRBD2 matches at 8 bases. The CDR3 spans 15 residues. V gave up 2 bases and J gave up 2 bases; unmatched junction bases: 2. The CDR3 spells CASSLTGGAYNEQFF. The DNA read from the CDR3 is TGTGCCAGCAGTTTAACGGGGGGGGCCTACAATGAG.

On this clone itself: The CDR3 is cut off 3 residues early in the read; its end comes from the germline J gene. This chain joins TRBV12-3 or TRBV12-4 and TRBJ1-5; 7 nucleotides agree with TRBD1. V gave up 6 bases and J gave up 1 base; unmatched junction bases: 0. The CDR3 spans 13 residues. Partial CDR3 DNA: TGTGCCAGCAGGACAGGGAGCAATCAGCCC. This codes for CASRTGSNQP. The full CDR3 protein is CASRTGSNQPQHF.

As concerns this clone: The read terminates 3 residues before the CDR3 end, so the remaining end is supplied by the germline J gene. V usage is TRBV11-3 and J usage is TRBJ2-1, with 8 nucleotides matching TRBD2. V lost 2 bases, J lost 7 bases, and 7 bases stayed unmatched. From germline, CDR1 is SGHNT and CDR2 YENEEA. The CDR3 is made up of 15 amino acids. The CDR3: CASSLNSGVANEQFF. The sequenced CDR3 bases are TGTGCCAGCAGCTTAAATAGCGGGGTGGCAAATGAG.

This CDR3 is CASSRKRELNEQFF. The sequenced CDR3 bases are TGTGCCAGCAGCCGCAAGCGGGAGCTCAATGAG. V gene TRBV11-3 combines with J gene TRBJ2-1; the match to TRBD2 covers 8 bases. The read terminates 3 residues ahead of where the CDR3 ends, so the germline J gene completes it. The V and J ends lost 5 bases and 6 bases, in that order; junction bases with no gene match: 6. Germline V gene sequence: CDR1 SGHNT, CDR2 YENEEA. This CDR3 is built from 14 residues.

As for this clone: The CDR3 end falls 3 residues outside the read, so it is completed with the germline J gene. V usage is TRBV7-3 and J usage is TRBJ1-2, with D tentatively TRBD1 (5 bases). The CDR3 contains 13 residues. Germline lookup yields CDR1 SGHTA and CDR2 FQGTGA. The covered CDR3 bases are TGTGCCAGCAGCTTAACGACAGACAATGAC. This gives the protein CASSLTTDND. The full CDR3 sequence reads CASSLTTDNDYTF. Variable domain in full (rest from reference TRBV7-3 and TRBJ1-2): GAGVSQTPSNKVTEKGKYVELRCDPISGHTALYWYRQSLGQGPEFLIYFQGTGAADDSGLPNDRFFAVRPEGSVSTLKIQRTERGDSAVYLCASSLTTDNDYTFGSGTRLTVV.

The CDR3 region is CASSELRGLPTGELFF. The covered CDR3 bases are TGTGCCAGCAGTGAACTGCGCGGGCTACCCACCGGGGAG. The V gene is TRBV6-1, the J gene TRBJ2-2; D perhaps matches TRBD2 (5 bases). The DNA ends 3 residues before the CDR3 does, and the rest of the CDR3 is filled in from the germline J gene. CDR1 is MNHNS, CDR2 SASEGT, per germline. CDR3 length: 16 amino acids. Trimming cost V 2 bases and J 4 bases, with 14 bases left between them.